The 18 T cell receptor beta chains reported below all come from one sample, sequenced in a study of graft-versus-host responses after intestinal transplantation. No antigen is known for these receptors. Assay used: immunoSEQ multiplex PCR; TCRdb lists only in-frame clones, some missing. Of tens of thousands of clones in the sample, nearly 85% were seen once. The source material was unstimulated CD4+ T cells sorted from spleen or lymph node cells, sampled before transplant. The receptors here all came from a human donor who was the organ donor for an intestinal transplant.

The chain uses TRBV20-1 and TRBJ1-1; D is unclear. This CDR3 is built from 11 residues. V was shortened by 5 bases and J by 1 base, with 5 bases between the two germline ends. Germline loops: CDR1 DFQATT, CDR2 SNEGSKA (reference sequence). The CDR3 DNA sequence: TGCAGTGCTTCAGGGAACACTGAAGCTTTCTTT. Residues: CSASGNTEAFF.

This chain uses TRBV19 with TRBJ2-4; possible D gene TRBD1, 5 bases. Per germline, CDR1 LNHDA and CDR2 SQIVND (reference sequence). The CDR3 is 15 residues long. Between the trimmed V and J ends, which lost 9 bases and 2 bases, there was a span of 17 bases. The CDR3 nucleotides read TGTGCCAGCCGTCCCCAGGGTACAACCAAAAACATTCAGTACTTC. This gives the protein CASRPQGTTKNIQYF. The variable domain in full, with the rest retrieved from reference TRBV19 and TRBJ2-4, is DGGITQSPKYLFRKEGQNVTLSCEQNLNHDAMYWYRQDPGQGLRLIYYSQIVNDFQKGDIAEGYSVSREKKESFPLTVTSAQKNPTAFYLCASRPQGTTKNIQYFGAGTRLSVL.

The chain carries TRBV27 and TRBJ2-3; the match to TRBD2 covers 10 bases. CDR3 size: 14 residues. Unmatched junction bases numbered 3, after V lost 3 bases and J lost 6 bases. Germline CDR1 and CDR2: MNHEY and SMNVEV (reference sequence). Here the CDR3 reads CASSFLAGVDTQYF. The CDR3 region has the DNA TGTGCCAGCAGTTTTCTAGCGGGGGTTGATACGCAGTATTTT.

J is TRBJ1-2 and V is TRBV7-9; D gene uncertain. The germline CDR1 and CDR2 sequences are SEHNR and FQNEAQ (reference sequence). Trimming removed 5 bases from V and 5 bases from J, with 15 bases in between. CDR3 length: 14 amino acids. CDR3 nucleotide sequence: TGTGCCAGCAGCGAAGCCGGGGTTCCTTATGGCTACACCTTC. It specifies CASSEAGVPYGYTF.

The count of this clone is one. The chain recombines TRBV7-8 with TRBJ2-7; D may be TRBD1 (6 bases). V was pared by 3 bases and J by 1 base, with 10 bases between. CDR3 size: 14 residues. CDR1 SGHVS and CDR2 FQNEAQ come from the germline V gene. CDR3 protein: CASSFHGQSYEQYV. In DNA form, the CDR3 reads TGTGCCAGCAGCTTTCACGGACAGTCCTACGAGCAGTACGTC.

The chain uses TRBV28 and TRBJ1-2; no definite D call. Germline CDR1 MDHEN, CDR2 SYDVKM. The CDR3 has 15 amino acids. V was pared by 2 bases and J by 6 bases, with 16 bases between. Here the CDR3 reads CASSLESLGNNGYTF. In DNA form, the CDR3 reads TGTGCCAGCAGTTTAGAGTCGCTAGGAAATAATGGCTACACCTTC.

The V call is TRBV11-2, the J call TRBJ2-3, with D hard to call. V lost 1 base and J 0 bases, leaving 8 bases between the germline ends. The CDR3 is 15 residues long. Germline CDR1 is SGHAT and CDR2 is FQNNGV. The CDR3 bases are TGTGCCAGCAGCTTAGCTCTTTCTAGCACAGATACGCAGTATTTT. Translation gives CASSLALSSTDTQYF.

This clone was observed a few times. V and J are TRBV6-5 and TRBJ1-3, with D maybe TRBD1 (5 bases). This CDR3 contains 14 residues. Trimming pared 7 bases from V and 0 bases from J, leaving 10 bases between. Germline V gene sequence: CDR1 MNHEY, CDR2 SVGAGI. CDR3 amino acids: CASTMTVSGNTIYF. CDR3 nucleotide sequence: TGTGCCAGCACCATGACAGTCTCTGGAAACACCATATATTTT.

This chain joins TRBV4-2 and TRBJ2-5; tentative D call: TRBD1 (6 bases). This CDR3 has 14 amino acids. V lost 0 bases, J lost 5 bases, and 10 bases lay in between. Germline CDR1 reads LGHNA; CDR2 reads YNFKEQ. The CDR3 bases are TGTGCCAGCAGCCAAGATGGGACATGGGAGACCCAGTACTTC. This gives the protein CASSQDGTWETQYF.

The CDR3 is CASSEGGDYGYTF. The CDR3 DNA follows: TGTGCCAGCAGTGAAGGGGGAGACTATGGCTACACCTTC. V and J are TRBV6-1 and TRBJ1-2, with no clear D. Deletions cut 1 base from V and 3 bases from J, with 6 bases between. The germline CDR1 and CDR2 sequences are MNHNS and SASEGT. The CDR3 has 13 amino acids.

The chain is built from TRBV10-1 and TRBJ1-1, with 9 bases fitting TRBD1. V trimming: 8 bases; J trimming: 1 base; junction bases outside the gene matches: 5. Germline CDR1 and CDR2: WNHNN and SYGVQD (reference sequence). The CDR3 length is 14 residues. DNA for the CDR3: TGCGCCAGCGATCGGGACAGGGAGAACACTGAAGCTTTCTTT. It codes for CASDRDRENTEAFF.

The CDR3 nucleotides read TGTGCCAGTACCCCGACAGGGAAGAATGAAAAACTGTTTTTT. Translation gives CASTPTGKNEKLFF. The rearrangement links TRBV19 to TRBJ1-4; 7 positions match TRBD1. The germline V gene encodes CDR1 LNHDA and CDR2 SQIVND (reference sequence). J was trimmed by 5 bases and V by 7 bases; bases with no gene match: 7. The CDR3 sequence is 14 residues long.

The chain couples TRBV25-1 to TRBJ1-1; TRBD1 aligns across 12 bases. With V trimmed by 8 bases and J by 4 bases, 5 bases remained unmatched. The CDR3 totals 14 residues. Per the germline V gene, CDR1 is MGHDK and CDR2 is SYGVNS. The CDR3 here is CASRGTGGLTEAFF. CDR3 nucleotides: TGTGCCAGCCGCGGGACAGGGGGCCTCACTGAAGCTTTCTTT.

This clone was detected once. The rearrangement uses TRBV28 and TRBJ1-2; D is perhaps TRBD1 (6 bases). The V gene's germline CDR1 is MDHEN and CDR2 SYDVKM. Trimming pared 6 bases from V and 2 bases from J, leaving 10 bases between. This CDR3 is 13 amino acids long. The CDR3 loop is CASRDSRNYGYTF. CDR3 bases: TGTGCCAGCAGGGACAGTCGAAACTATGGCTACACCTTC.

V is TRBV7-9 and J is TRBJ1-1; perhaps TRBD1 as D (6 bases). CDR1 is SEHNR and CDR2 is FQNEAQ in the germline V gene (reference sequence). This CDR3 region has 15 residues. The ends were cut back, 5 bases at V and 7 bases at J, with 20 bases in the middle. This chain's CDR3 is CASSRTDRDKREAFF. As DNA, the CDR3 is TGTGCCAGCAGCCGAACGGACAGAGACAAACGTGAAGCTTTCTTT.

V and J are TRBV6-1 and TRBJ1-5, with D perhaps TRBD1 (6 bases). Trimming removed 1 base from V and 5 bases from J, with 15 bases in between. The CDR3 extends over 16 amino acids. Germline CDR1 and CDR2: MNHNS and SASEGT. DNA for the CDR3: TGTGCCAGCAGTGAAGGCTCCCTTCAGGGGTATCAGCCCCAGCATTTT. Amino acids: CASSEGSLQGYQPQHF.

This clone was seen a single time. V gene TRBV4-1 combines with J gene TRBJ1-1, with a possible D match to TRBD1 (5 bases). V was shortened by 3 bases and J by 1 base, with 12 bases between the two germline ends. The CDR3 loop spans 15 amino acids. Germline assignment: CDR1 MGHRA and CDR2 YSYEKL. CDR3 sequence reads: CASSHAGGGNTEAFF. The CDR3 DNA reads as TGCGCCAGCAGCCATGCCGGGGGTGGGAACACTGAAGCTTTCTTT.

The V call is TRBV28, the J call TRBJ2-5, with 9 bases that match TRBD2. J was trimmed by 4 bases and V by 6 bases; bases with no gene match: 3. The CDR3 spans 13 residues. In germline, CDR1 is MDHEN, CDR2 SYDVKM. Written as DNA, the CDR3 is TGTGCCAGCAGGTTGCGGGGGGGAGAGACCCAGTACTTC. Translated: CASRLRGGETQYF.